Listed below are T cell receptor beta chains from one sample, sequenced in a study of blood T cells in healthy people across ages. Each CDR3 protein is one row after TCRdb ran MiXCR on the 5' RACE reads. Found here are 1.5 million to 2 million distinct CDR3 sequences, 28% of them singletons; the top ten hold around 7.7%. Sequenced material: blood. These receptors were collected from a woman in her 30s in good health. CDR3s include the opening cysteine and the closing phenylalanine or tryptophan. Fields, in order: clone size, V gene, J gene, D gene, CDR3 protein, CDR3 DNA. The D gene is left open where the match is weak. A row's size may be missing; if present it is once, few, many or a size class.

many	TRBV20-1	TRBJ2-3	TRBD2	CSGELAGGRTDTQYF	TGCAGTGGGGAACTAGCGGGAGGACGCACAGATACGCAGTATTTT
NA	TRBV10-2	TRBJ2-1	TRBD1	CASSEGTGVRYEQFF	TGCGCCAGCAGTGAGGGGACAGGGGTTCGCTACGAGCAGTTCTTC
NA	TRBV5-1	TRBJ2-3	TRBD2	CASRRTSGSSADTQYF	TGCGCCAGCAGACGGACTAGCGGGAGTTCGGCAGATACGCAGTATTTT
NA	TRBV20-1	TRBJ1-6	NA	CSAFDRMSLHF	TGCAGTGCTTTCGACAGGATGTCCCTCCACTTT
NA	TRBV5-1	TRBJ1-1	NA	CASSLTGTENTEAFF	TGCGCCAGCAGCTTAACAGGGACGGAAAACACTGAGGCTTTCTTT
NA	TRBV5-1	TRBJ2-3	TRBD2	CASSPPTGTSGHDTQYF	TGCGCCAGCAGCCCCCCGACCGGGACTAGCGGGCATGATACGCAGTATTTT
few	TRBV20-1	TRBJ2-3	NA	CSANSGLGDTQYF	TGCAGTGCGAATAGCGGACTTGGGGATACGCAGTATTTT
few	TRBV7-3	TRBJ1-1	NA	CASSLGSRNTEAFF	TGTGCCAGCAGCTTGGGTTCCAGGAACACTGAAGCTTTCTTT
NA	TRBV7-2	TRBJ1-5	NA	CASSFGTLDSNQPQHF	TGTGCCAGCAGCTTCGGGACACTGGATAGCAATCAGCCCCAGCATTTT
NA	TRBV19	TRBJ2-5	TRBD2	CASSRQPGLALETQYF	TGTGCCAGTAGTAGGCAACCGGGACTAGCGCTAGAGACCCAGTACTTC
few	TRBV24-1	TRBJ2-1	NA	CATSDPPGPRSSYNEQFF	TGTGCCACCAGTGATCCCCCCGGACCGAGGAGCTCCTACAATGAGCAGTTCTTC
few	TRBV3-1	TRBJ1-5	NA	CASSQDILQPQHF	TGTGCCAGCAGCCAAGACATACTACAGCCCCAGCATTTT
many	TRBV6-5	TRBJ2-7	NA	CASSSPDRSSYEQYF	TGTGCCAGCAGCAGCCCCGACAGGAGCTCCTACGAGCAGTACTTC
NA	TRBV5-1	TRBJ2-6	NA	CASSISSSGANVLTF	TGCGCCAGCAGCATATCAAGCTCTGGGGCCAACGTCCTGACTTTC
few	TRBV12-3/TRBV12-4	TRBJ1-6	NA	CASRRDIDNSPLHF	TGTGCCAGCAGGCGGGACATAGATAATTCACCCCTCCACTTT
NA	TRBV7-3	TRBJ2-3	NA	CAGSPTRLSDTQYF	TGTGCCGGCAGCCCCACTCGGCTTTCAGATACGCAGTATTTT
NA	TRBV6-5	TRBJ1-4	TRBD1	CASSYSRQGDLTNEKRFF	TGTGCCAGCAGTTACTCTCGGCAGGGGGATCTCACTAATGAAAAACGGTTTTTT
once	TRBV7-2	TRBJ2-1	TRBD1	CASRAGTGSHEQFF	TGTGCCAGCAGGGCAGGGACAGGGAGCCATGAGCAGTTCTTC
few	TRBV4-2	TRBJ2-5	NA	CASSPDWGGVPRETQYF	TGTGCCAGCAGCCCCGACTGGGGCGGGGTCCCTCGGGAGACCCAGTACTTC
many	TRBV20-1	TRBJ2-7	NA	CSARVRGEQYF	TGCAGTGCTAGAGTCAGAGGCGAGCAGTACTTC
NA	TRBV18	TRBJ2-1	NA	CASSSELAPYNEQFF	TGTGCCAGCTCATCCGAACTAGCCCCCTACAATGAGCAGTTCTTC
NA	TRBV5-1	TRBJ2-7	TRBD1	CASSLGDSTHYEQYF	TGCGCCAGCAGCTTGGGGGACAGCACTCACTACGAGCAGTACTTC
NA	TRBV20-1	TRBJ1-2	NA	CSARDPRGGNYGYTF	TGCAGTGCTAGAGATCCGAGGGGCGGTAACTATGGCTACACCTTC
NA	TRBV10-3	TRBJ2-1	TRBD2	CAISEGLAESYNEQFF	TGTGCCATCAGTGAGGGACTAGCGGAGAGCTACAATGAGCAGTTCTTC
NA	TRBV25-1	TRBJ2-3	NA	CASSEESVPGTDTQYF	TGTGCCAGCAGTGAAGAAAGTGTCCCTGGCACAGATACGCAGTATTTT
many	TRBV6-5	TRBJ1-4	TRBD1	CASSQDRGREKLFF	TGTGCCAGCAGCCAGGACAGGGGGCGTGAAAAACTGTTTTTT
few	TRBV29-1	TRBJ2-2	NA	CSARAGTNTGELFF	TGCAGCGCCAGGGCGGGAACGAACACCGGGGAGCTGTTTTTT
NA	TRBV3-1	TRBJ1-2	NA	CASSDQGRGGYTF	TGTGCCAGCAGCGACCAGGGACGGGGAGGCTACACCTTC